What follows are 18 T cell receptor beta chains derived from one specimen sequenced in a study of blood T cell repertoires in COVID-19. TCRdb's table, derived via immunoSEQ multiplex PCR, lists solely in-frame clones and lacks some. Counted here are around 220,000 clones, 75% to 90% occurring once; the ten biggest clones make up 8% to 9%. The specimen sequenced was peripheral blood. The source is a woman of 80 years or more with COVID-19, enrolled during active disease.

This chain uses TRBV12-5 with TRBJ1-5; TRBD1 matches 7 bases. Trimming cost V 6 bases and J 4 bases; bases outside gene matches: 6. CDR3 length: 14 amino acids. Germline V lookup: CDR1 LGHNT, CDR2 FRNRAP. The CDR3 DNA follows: TGTGCTAGTGGACCGGGACAGTGGAATCAGCCCCAGCATTTT. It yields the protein CASGPGQWNQPQHF.

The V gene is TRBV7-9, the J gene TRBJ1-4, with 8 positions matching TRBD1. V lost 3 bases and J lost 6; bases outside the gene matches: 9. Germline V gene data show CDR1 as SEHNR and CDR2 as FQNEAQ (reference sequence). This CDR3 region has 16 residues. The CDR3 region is CASSLTLDRDYEKLFF. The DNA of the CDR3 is TGTGCCAGCAGCTTGACTTTGGACAGGGACTATGAAAAACTGTTTTTT.

The CDR3 is CASSDDIMNTEAFF. The CDR3 coding sequence is TGTGCCAGCAGTGACGACATAATGAACACTGAAGCTTTCTTT. This chain joins TRBV2 and TRBJ1-1, with unresolved D. Germline V CDR1 and CDR2: SNHLY, FYNNEI. With 3 bases removed from V and 0 bases from J, the gap between germline ends came to 8 bases. This CDR3 has 14 residues.

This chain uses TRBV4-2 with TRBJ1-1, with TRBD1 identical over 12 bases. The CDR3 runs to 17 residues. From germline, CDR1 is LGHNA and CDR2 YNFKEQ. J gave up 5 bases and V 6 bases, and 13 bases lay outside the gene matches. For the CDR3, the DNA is TGTGCCAGCAGTCGAGTTGGGACAGGGGGCGCCCGGACTGAAGCTTTCTTT. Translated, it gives CASSRVGTGGARTEAFF.

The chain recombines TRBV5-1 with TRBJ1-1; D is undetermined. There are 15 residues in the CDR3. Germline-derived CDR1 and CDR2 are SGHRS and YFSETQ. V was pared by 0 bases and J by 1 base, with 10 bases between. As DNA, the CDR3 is TGCGCCAGCAGCTTGGCCGGGGTTGGGAACACTGAAGCTTTCTTT. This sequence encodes CASSLAGVGNTEAFF.

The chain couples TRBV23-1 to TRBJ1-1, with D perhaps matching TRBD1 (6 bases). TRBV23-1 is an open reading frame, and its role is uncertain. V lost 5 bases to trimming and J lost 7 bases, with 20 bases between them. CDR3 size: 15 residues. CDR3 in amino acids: CASSYHREGVDEAFF. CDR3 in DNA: TGCGCCAGCAGTTATCACAGGGAGGGGGTGGATGAAGCTTTCTTT.

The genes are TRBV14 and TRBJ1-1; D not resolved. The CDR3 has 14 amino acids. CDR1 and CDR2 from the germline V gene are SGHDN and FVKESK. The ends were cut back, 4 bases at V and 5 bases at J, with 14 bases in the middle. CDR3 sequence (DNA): TGTGCCAGCAGCCTCGGCGGGAGAGGAACTGAAGCTTTCTTT. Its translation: CASSLGGRGTEAFF. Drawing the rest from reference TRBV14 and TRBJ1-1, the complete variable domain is EAGVTQFPSHSVIEKGQTVTLRCDPISGHDNLYWYRRVMGKEIKFLLHFVKESKQDESGMPNNRFLAERTGGTYSTLKVQPAELEDSGVYFCASSLGGRGTEAFFGQGTRLTVV.

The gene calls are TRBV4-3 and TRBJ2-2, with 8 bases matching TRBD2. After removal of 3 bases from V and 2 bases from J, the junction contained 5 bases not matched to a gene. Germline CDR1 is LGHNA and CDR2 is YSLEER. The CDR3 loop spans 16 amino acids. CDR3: CASSHAGTRNTGELFF. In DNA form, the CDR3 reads TGCGCCAGCAGCCACGCGGGGACTAGAAACACCGGGGAGCTGTTTTTT.

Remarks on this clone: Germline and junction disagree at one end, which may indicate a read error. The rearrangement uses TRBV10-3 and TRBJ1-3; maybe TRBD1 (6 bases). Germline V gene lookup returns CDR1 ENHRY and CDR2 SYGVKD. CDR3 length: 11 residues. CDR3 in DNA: TGTGCCATCGGTGAGAGGGGGATTCCGGATTTT. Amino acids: CAIGERGIPDF.

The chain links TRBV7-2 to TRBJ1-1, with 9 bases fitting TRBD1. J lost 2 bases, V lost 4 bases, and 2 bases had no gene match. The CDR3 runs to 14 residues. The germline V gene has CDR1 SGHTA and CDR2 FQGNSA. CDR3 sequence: CASSSQGANTEAFF. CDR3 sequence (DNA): TGTGCCAGCAGCTCACAGGGGGCAAACACTGAAGCTTTCTTT.

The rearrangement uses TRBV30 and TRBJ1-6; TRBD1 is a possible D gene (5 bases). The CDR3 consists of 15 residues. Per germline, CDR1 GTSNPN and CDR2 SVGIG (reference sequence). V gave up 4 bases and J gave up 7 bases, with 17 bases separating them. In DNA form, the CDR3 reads TGTGCCTGGAAGTTGAGGGGAGGGCCGAATTCACCCCTCCACTTT. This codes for CAWKLRGGPNSPLHF.

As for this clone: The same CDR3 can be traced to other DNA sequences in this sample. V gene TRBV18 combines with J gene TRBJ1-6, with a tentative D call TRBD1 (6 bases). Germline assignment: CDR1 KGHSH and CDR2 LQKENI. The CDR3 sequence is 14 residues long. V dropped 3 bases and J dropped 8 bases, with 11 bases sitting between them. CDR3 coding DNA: TGTGCCAGCTCACCCAGGGAGGGGGATTCACCCCTCCACTTT. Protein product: CASSPREGDSPLHF.

CDR3 nucleotide sequence: TGTGCCAGCAGAAGGACAGGGTTGGGAGAGACCCAGTACTTC. Its translation: CASRRTGLGETQYF. The chain recombines TRBV6-5 with TRBJ2-5; TRBD1 matches at 8 bases. V shed 6 bases, J shed 4 bases, and the junction held 7 bases outside the gene matches. The CDR3 extends over 14 amino acids. Per the germline V gene, CDR1 is MNHEY and CDR2 is SVGAGI.

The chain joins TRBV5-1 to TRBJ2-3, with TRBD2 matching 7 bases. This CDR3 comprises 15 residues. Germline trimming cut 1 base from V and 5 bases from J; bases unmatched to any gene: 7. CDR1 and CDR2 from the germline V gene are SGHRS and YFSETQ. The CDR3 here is CASSLRPSGLDTQYF. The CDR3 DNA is TGCGCCAGCAGCTTGAGGCCTAGCGGCTTAGATACGCAGTATTTT.

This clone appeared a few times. This CDR3 is CASSLRQGGGYTF. The CDR3 DNA is TGTGCCAGCAGTCTAAGACAGGGGGGTGGCTACACCTTC. This rearrangement joins TRBV12-3 or TRBV12-4 to TRBJ1-2; 9 nucleotides match TRBD1. This CDR3 has 13 amino acids. V shed 5 bases and J 7 bases; nucleotides not matched to a gene: 5.

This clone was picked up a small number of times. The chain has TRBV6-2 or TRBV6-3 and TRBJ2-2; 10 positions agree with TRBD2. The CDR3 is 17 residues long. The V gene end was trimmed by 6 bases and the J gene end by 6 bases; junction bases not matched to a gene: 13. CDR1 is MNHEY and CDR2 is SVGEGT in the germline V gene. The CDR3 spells CASSTFSGRAGAGELFF. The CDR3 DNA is TGTGCCAGCAGCACCTTCAGCGGGAGGGCCGGGGCCGGGGAGCTGTTTTTT.

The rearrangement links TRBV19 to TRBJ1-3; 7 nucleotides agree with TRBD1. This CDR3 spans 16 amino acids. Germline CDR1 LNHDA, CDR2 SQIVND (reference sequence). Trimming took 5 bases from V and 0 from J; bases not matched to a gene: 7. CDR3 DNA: TGTGCCAGTAGTGTGGGACAGATAATCTCTGGAAACACCATATATTTT. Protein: CASSVGQIISGNTIYF.

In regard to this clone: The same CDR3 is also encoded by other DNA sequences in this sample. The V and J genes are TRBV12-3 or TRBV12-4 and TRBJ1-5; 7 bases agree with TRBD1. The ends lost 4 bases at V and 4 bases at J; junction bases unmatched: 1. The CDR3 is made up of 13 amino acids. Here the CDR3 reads CASSSQGNQPQHF. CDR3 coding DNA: TGTGCCAGCAGTTCACAGGGGAATCAGCCCCAGCATTTT.